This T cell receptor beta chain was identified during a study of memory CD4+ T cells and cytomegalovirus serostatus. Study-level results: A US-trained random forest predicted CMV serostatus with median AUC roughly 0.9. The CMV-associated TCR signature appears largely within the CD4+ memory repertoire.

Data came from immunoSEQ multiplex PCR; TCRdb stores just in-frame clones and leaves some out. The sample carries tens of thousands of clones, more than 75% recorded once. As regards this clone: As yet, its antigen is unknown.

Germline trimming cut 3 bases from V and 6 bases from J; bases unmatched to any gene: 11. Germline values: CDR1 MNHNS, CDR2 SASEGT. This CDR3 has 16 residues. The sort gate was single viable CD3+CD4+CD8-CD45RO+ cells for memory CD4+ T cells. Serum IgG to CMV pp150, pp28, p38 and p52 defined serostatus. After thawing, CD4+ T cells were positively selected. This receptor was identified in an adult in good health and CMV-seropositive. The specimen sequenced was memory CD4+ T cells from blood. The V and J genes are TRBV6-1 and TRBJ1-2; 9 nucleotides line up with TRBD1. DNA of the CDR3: TGTGCCAGCAGTGAGTGGACAGGGGCCGGTTACAATGGCTACACCTTC. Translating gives CASSEWTGAGYNGYTF.